What follows is one TCR beta chain and its context. As processed by the authors: Scientists estimated how many nucleated cells there were by amplifying reference gene primers. Assay: immunoSEQ multiplex PCR; the TCRdb copy retains only in-frame clones and omits some. V, J and clone size are those of that table, while D and trimming were read from the DNA. Of 53,000 or so clones listed, 65% to 85% are singletons. The data originate from a study of blood T cell repertoires in COVID-19. Across the whole study: Spain, Italy and the United States supplied samples that represented acute and convalescent COVID-19. PBMCs, B-cell-depleted T cells, or T cells were the source of the cDNA or gDNA that made up the material.

The germline V and J ends were trimmed by 4 bases and 6 bases, with 16 bases remaining between them. The CDR3 covers 13 residues. Germline V gene data show CDR1 as SQVTM and CDR2 as ANQGSEA. The rearrangement uses TRBV29-1 and TRBJ2-7; D is perhaps TRBD2 (6 bases). This clonotype was sampled from a man between 70 and 80 years old with active or convalescent COVID-19. Sequenced material: peripheral blood. The DNA of the CDR3 is TGCAGCGTTGTTGGGTGGGTCGGGGGCGAGCAGTACTTC. Encoded protein: CSVVGWVGGEQYF.